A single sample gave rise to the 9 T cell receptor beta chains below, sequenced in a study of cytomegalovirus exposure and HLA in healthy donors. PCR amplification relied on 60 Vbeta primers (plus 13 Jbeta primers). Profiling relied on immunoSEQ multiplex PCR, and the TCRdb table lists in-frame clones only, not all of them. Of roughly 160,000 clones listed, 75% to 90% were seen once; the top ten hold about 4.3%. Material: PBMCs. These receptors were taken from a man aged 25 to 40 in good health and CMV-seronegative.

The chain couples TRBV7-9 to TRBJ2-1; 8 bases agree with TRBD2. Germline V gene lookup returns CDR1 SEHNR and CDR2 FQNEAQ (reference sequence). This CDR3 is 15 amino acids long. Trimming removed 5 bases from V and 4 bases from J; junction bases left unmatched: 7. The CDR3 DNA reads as TGTGCCAGCAGCAACAGCGGGAGACGGTACAATGAGCAGTTCTTC. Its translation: CASSNSGRRYNEQFF. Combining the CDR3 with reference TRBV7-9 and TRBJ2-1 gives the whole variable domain DTGVSQNPRHKITKRGQNVTFRCDPISEHNRLYWYRQTLGQGPEFLTYFQNEAQLEKSRLLSDRFSAERPKGSFSTLEIQRTEQGDSAMYLCASSNSGRRYNEQFFGPGTRLTVL.

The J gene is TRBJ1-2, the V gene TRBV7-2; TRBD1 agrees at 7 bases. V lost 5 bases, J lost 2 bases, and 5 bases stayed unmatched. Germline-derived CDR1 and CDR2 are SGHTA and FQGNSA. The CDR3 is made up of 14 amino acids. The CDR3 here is CASSRPGQNYGYTF. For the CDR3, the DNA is TGTGCCAGCAGCCGGCCGGGACAGAACTATGGCTACACCTTC.

Here the CDR3 DNA reads TGTGCCAGCAGTCCCCAGACAGGGAGCTCCTACGAGCAGTACTTC. This encodes CASSPQTGSSYEQYF. The J gene is TRBJ2-7, the V gene TRBV6-5; 7 bases line up with TRBD1. The V gene end was trimmed by 5 bases and the J gene end by 0 bases; junction bases not matched to a gene: 7. The CDR3 contains 15 residues. Germline CDR1 is MNHEY and CDR2 is SVGAGI.

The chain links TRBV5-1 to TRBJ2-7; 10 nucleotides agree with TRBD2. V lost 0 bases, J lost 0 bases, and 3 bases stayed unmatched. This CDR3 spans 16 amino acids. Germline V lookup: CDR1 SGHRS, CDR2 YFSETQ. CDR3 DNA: TGCGCCAGCAGCTTGGGACCTAGCGGGAGCTCCTACGAGCAGTACTTC. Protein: CASSLGPSGSSYEQYF.

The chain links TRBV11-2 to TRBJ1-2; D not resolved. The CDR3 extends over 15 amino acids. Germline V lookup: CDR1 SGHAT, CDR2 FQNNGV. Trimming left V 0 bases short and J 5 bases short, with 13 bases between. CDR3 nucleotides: TGTGCCAGCAGCTTAGAGGCAGGAAAGATATATGGCTACACCTTC. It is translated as CASSLEAGKIYGYTF. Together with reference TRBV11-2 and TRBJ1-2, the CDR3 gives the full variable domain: EAGVAQSPRYKIIEKRQSVAFWCNPISGHATLYWYQQILGQGPKLLIQFQNNGVVDDSQLPKDRFSAERLKGVDSTLKIQPAKLEDSAVYLCASSLEAGKIYGYTFGSGTRLTVV.

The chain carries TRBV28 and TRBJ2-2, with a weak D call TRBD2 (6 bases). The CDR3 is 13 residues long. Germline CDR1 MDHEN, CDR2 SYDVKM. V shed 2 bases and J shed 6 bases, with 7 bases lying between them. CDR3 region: CASSLTSPGELFF. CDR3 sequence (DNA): TGTGCCAGCAGTTTAACTAGCCCCGGGGAGCTGTTTTTT.

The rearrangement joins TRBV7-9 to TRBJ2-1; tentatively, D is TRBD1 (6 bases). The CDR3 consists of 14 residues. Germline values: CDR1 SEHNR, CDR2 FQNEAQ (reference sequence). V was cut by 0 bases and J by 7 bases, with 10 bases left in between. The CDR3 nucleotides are TGTGCCAGCAGCTTAGCGAGGGGGAGTAATGAGCAGTTCTTC. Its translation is CASSLARGSNEQFF.

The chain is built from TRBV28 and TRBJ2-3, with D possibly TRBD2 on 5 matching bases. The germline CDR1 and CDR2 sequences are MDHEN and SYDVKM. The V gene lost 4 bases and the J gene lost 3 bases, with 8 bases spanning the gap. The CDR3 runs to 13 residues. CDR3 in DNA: TGTGCCAGCAGTTCCCCGGGGACAGATACGCAGTATTTT. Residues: CASSSPGTDTQYF.

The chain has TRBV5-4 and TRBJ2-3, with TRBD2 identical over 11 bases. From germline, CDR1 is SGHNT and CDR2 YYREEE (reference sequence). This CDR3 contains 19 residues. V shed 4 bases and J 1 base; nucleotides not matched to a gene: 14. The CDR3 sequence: CASSPRTSGRRTGTDTQYF. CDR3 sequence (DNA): TGTGCCAGCAGCCCCCGAACTAGCGGGAGACGCACGGGCACAGATACGCAGTATTTT.